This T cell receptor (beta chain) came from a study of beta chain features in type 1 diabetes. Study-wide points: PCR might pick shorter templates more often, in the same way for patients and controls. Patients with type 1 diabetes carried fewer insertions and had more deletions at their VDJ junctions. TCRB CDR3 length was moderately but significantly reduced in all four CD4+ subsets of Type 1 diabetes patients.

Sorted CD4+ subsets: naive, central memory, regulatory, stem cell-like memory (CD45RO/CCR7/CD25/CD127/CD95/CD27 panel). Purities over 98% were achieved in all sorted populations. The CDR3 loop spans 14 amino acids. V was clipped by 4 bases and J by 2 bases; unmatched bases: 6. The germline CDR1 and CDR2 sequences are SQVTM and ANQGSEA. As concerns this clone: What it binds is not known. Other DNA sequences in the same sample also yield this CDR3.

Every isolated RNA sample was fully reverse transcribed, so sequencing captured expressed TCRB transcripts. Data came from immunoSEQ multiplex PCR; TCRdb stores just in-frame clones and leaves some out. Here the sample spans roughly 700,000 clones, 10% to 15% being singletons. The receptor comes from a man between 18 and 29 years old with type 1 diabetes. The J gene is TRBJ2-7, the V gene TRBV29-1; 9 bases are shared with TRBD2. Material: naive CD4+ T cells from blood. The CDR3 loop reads CSVARLAGAYEQYF. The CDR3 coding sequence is TGCAGCGTTGCGAGGTTAGCGGGGGCCTACGAGCAGTACTTC.